The text below deals with one T cell receptor beta chain. 60 Vbeta and 13 Jbeta primers were used in PCR. TCRdb's table, derived via immunoSEQ multiplex PCR, lists solely in-frame clones and lacks some. The data contain about 140,000 clones, around 84% of them singletons. The data were obtained in a study of cytomegalovirus exposure and HLA in healthy donors. Germline CDR1 is SGHAT and CDR2 is FQNNGV. With V trimmed by 3 bases and J by 2 bases, 7 bases remained unmatched. The CDR3 sequence is 16 residues long. Sequences were obtained from PBMCs. This chain connects TRBV11-2 to TRBJ2-3; 8 nucleotides match TRBD1. This TCR derives from a man in his forties or fifties in good health and CMV-seronegative. CDR3 DNA: TGTGCCAGCAGCTTTGGCCGGACAGGGACCACAGATACGCAGTATTTT. It codes for CASSFGRTGTTDTQYF.